These 27 T cell receptor beta chains originate from one sample sequenced in a study of T cell responses to AZD1222 COVID-19 vaccine. Method: immunoSEQ multiplex PCR; TCRdb's copy keeps in-frame clones and lacks some. The sample lists approximately 180,000 clones, 90% occurring once. Sequences were derived from peripheral blood, sampled on day 0 of AZD1222 vaccination. Source of these receptors: an adult in good health.

This clone was found a few times. The chain joins TRBV5-3 to TRBJ1-2; no definite D call. TRBV5-3 is an ORF, and what it does is uncertain. This CDR3 has 14 amino acids. The V end lost 3 bases, the J end lost 4 bases, and 13 bases lay between the germline ends. This CDR3 is CARSCPGISYGYTF. For the CDR3, the DNA is TGTGCCAGAAGCTGTCCGGGGATTAGCTATGGCTACACCTTC.

This rearrangement joins TRBV5-1 to TRBJ2-7; 9 bases match TRBD1. The J segment lost 4 bases and the V segment lost 0 bases, leaving 5 bases of the junction unmatched. The CDR3 is made up of 15 amino acids. CDR1 and CDR2 (germline): SGHRS, YFSETQ. CDR3 sequence: CASSLDAGQGYEQYF. CDR3 sequence (DNA): TGCGCCAGCAGCTTGGATGCGGGACAGGGTTACGAGCAGTACTTC.

V gene TRBV2 combines with J gene TRBJ2-2; D might be TRBD2 (6 bases). The CDR3 has 18 residues. Germline V gives CDR1 SNHLY, CDR2 FYNNEI. Deletions cut 4 bases from V and 0 bases from J, with 18 bases between. In DNA, the CDR3 is TGTGCCAGCAGTGTAGTTGGATTGGCGGGGACGAACACCGGGGAGCTGTTTTTT. Translating gives CASSVVGLAGTNTGELFF.

The chain combines TRBV5-1 with TRBJ2-1, with D perhaps TRBD2 (6 bases). The CDR3 is 15 amino acids. Germline values: CDR1 SGHRS, CDR2 YFSETQ. V lost 3 bases and J 4 bases, leaving 14 bases between the germline ends. This CDR3 is CASSSDRGDYNEQFF. CDR3 sequence (DNA): TGCGCCAGCAGCTCGGACCGCGGGGATTACAATGAGCAGTTCTTC.

This clone was observed a single time. V usage is TRBV6-1 and J usage is TRBJ1-3, with no clear D. This CDR3 is 12 amino acids long. Between the trimmed V and J ends, which lost 1 base and 4 bases, there was a span of 2 bases. Germline loops: CDR1 MNHNS, CDR2 SASEGT. The CDR3 here is CASSEGGNTIYF. DNA for the CDR3: TGTGCCAGCAGTGAAGGGGGAAACACCATATATTTT.

The J gene is TRBJ1-6, the V gene TRBV7-9; tentative D call: TRBD1 (5 bases). Germline-derived CDR1 and CDR2 are SEHNR and FQNEAQ (reference sequence). This CDR3 has 14 residues. The germline V and J ends were trimmed by 5 bases and 8 bases, with 13 bases remaining between them. Here the CDR3 reads CASSLGEGYSPLHF. The CDR3 DNA sequence: TGTGCCAGCAGCCTCGGGGAGGGGTATTCACCCCTCCACTTT.

The chain couples TRBV19 to TRBJ1-5; TRBD1 might be the D (5 bases). This CDR3 is built from 14 residues. V was pared by 0 bases and J by 4 bases, with 7 bases between. The germline CDR1 and CDR2 sequences are LNHDA and SQIVND (reference sequence). The CDR3: CASSIEDNNQPQHF. The CDR3 nucleotides are TGTGCCAGTAGTATAGAGGACAATAATCAGCCCCAGCATTTT. The full variable domain, rest sourced from reference TRBV19 and TRBJ1-5, is DGGITQSPKYLFRKEGQNVTLSCEQNLNHDAMYWYRQDPGQGLRLIYYSQIVNDFQKGDIAEGYSVSREKKESFPLTVTSAQKNPTAFYLCASSIEDNNQPQHFGDGTRLSIL.

The chain uses TRBV27 and TRBJ1-5; 10 bases are a match to TRBD1. With 2 bases clipped from V and 2 bases from J, the junction kept 12 bases outside the gene matches. The germline V gene encodes CDR1 MNHEY and CDR2 SMNVEV (reference sequence). The CDR3 is made up of 19 amino acids. CDR3 coding DNA: TGTGCCAGCAGTTTAAGAAAAGGGACAGGGGAAGGTGGCAATCAGCCCCAGCATTTT. It yields the protein CASSLRKGTGEGGNQPQHF.

This chain links TRBV29-1 with TRBJ1-1, with D hard to call. The CDR3 runs to 11 residues. V lost 3 bases to trimming and J lost 7 bases, with 9 bases between them. Germline loops: CDR1 SQVTM, CDR2 ANQGSEA. This CDR3 reads CSVDVAREAFF. The CDR3 nucleotides read TGCAGCGTTGACGTTGCACGTGAAGCTTTCTTT. The full variable domain, with the rest looked up from reference TRBV29-1 and TRBJ1-1, is SAVISQKPSRDICQRGTSLTIQCQVDSQVTMMFWYRQQPGQSLTLIATANQGSEATYESGFVIDKFPISRPNLTFSTLTVSNMSPEDSSIYLCSVDVAREAFFGQGTRLTVV.

The chain recombines TRBV20-1 with TRBJ1-5; D remains unclear. Germline CDR1 DFQATT, CDR2 SNEGSKA (reference sequence). The length of the CDR3 is 13 residues. V lost 3 bases and J lost 2, with 8 bases in between. DNA for the CDR3: TGCAGTGCTAGTTCTGCGGGCAATCAGCCCCAGCATTTT. Residues: CSASSAGNQPQHF.

The chain couples TRBV4-2 to TRBJ2-3; TRBD2 matches at 13 bases. Per germline, CDR1 LGHNA and CDR2 YNFKEQ. V shed 2 bases, J shed 3 bases, and the junction held 2 bases outside the gene matches. The CDR3 sequence is 16 residues long. CDR3: CASSQRLAGGTDTQYF. Written as DNA, the CDR3 is TGTGCCAGCAGCCAAAGACTAGCGGGGGGAACAGATACGCAGTATTTT.

V usage is TRBV7-2 and J usage is TRBJ2-5, with D unresolved. The CDR3 has 11 residues. The V end lost 4 bases, the J end lost 5 bases, and 5 bases lay between the germline ends. Germline values: CDR1 SGHTA, CDR2 FQGNSA. The CDR3 bases are TGTGCCAGCAGCTCCGTCGAGACCCAGTACTTC. Protein: CASSSVETQYF.

The chain carries TRBV5-5 and TRBJ1-2; tentative D call: TRBD1 (5 bases). Per the germline V gene, CDR1 is SGHKS and CDR2 is YYEKEE (reference sequence). Trimming pared 4 bases from V and 0 bases from J, leaving 10 bases between. The CDR3 sequence is 14 residues long. The CDR3 sequence is CASSPGPTNYGYTF. For the CDR3, the DNA is TGTGCCAGCAGCCCAGGGCCAACTAACTATGGCTACACCTTC.

The gene calls are TRBV4-1 and TRBJ2-1, with TRBD2 identical over 8 bases. Trimming removed 2 bases from V and 2 bases from J; junction bases left unmatched: 2. The CDR3 consists of 15 residues. Germline V CDR1 and CDR2: MGHRA, YSYEKL. The CDR3 region has the DNA TGCGCCAGCAGCCAACCTAGCGGGCCCTACAATGAGCAGTTCTTC. Translated, it gives CASSQPSGPYNEQFF.

CDR3 sequence: CSASRGANYGYTF. The CDR3 DNA reads as TGCAGTGCTAGTAGAGGGGCAAACTATGGCTACACCTTC. The chain links TRBV20-1 to TRBJ1-2, with D possibly matching TRBD1 (5 bases). V was clipped by 3 bases and J by 2 bases, with 10 bases between them. The CDR3 extends over 13 amino acids. The germline CDR1 and CDR2 sequences are DFQATT and SNEGSKA (reference sequence).

V is TRBV3-1 (or the pseudogene TRBV3-2) and J is TRBJ2-2; 8 bases fit TRBD2. CDR3 size: 16 residues. Germline lookup yields CDR1 LGHDT and CDR2 YNNKEL (reference sequence). V shed 1 base and J 4 bases; nucleotides not matched to a gene: 5. DNA for the CDR3: TGTGCCAGCAGCCAAGTCCCGGGGGGGGCCACCGGGGAGCTGTTTTTT. Its protein is CASSQVPGGATGELFF.

The rearrangement links TRBV29-1 to TRBJ1-2; no definite D call. CDR1 SQVTM and CDR2 ANQGSEA come from the germline V gene. CDR3 length equals 17 residues. V was shortened by 4 bases and J by 0 bases, with 21 bases between the two germline ends. The DNA for the CDR3 is TGCAGCGTTGCTAATAGGGAATCTGATTTAGCTAACTATGGCTACACCTTC. It specifies CSVANRESDLANYGYTF.

The chain joins TRBV21-1 to TRBJ2-6; the table gives TRBD2 as D, unverified against the DNA. TRBV21-1 is assigned pseudogene status. The CDR3 has 18 amino acids. CDR3 in amino acids: CASSKVGWRDSGANVLTF. CDR3 nucleotides: TGTGCCAGCAGCAAAGTGGGGTGGAGGGACTCTGGGGCCAACGTCCTGACTTTC.

This chain connects TRBV2 to TRBJ1-2; TRBD1 is a possible D gene (6 bases). Trimming removed 10 bases from V and 1 base from J, with 13 bases in between. Germline V lookup: CDR1 SNHLY, CDR2 FYNNEI. This CDR3 is 13 amino acids long. CDR3 protein: CAIPRTVNYGYTF. The CDR3 nucleotides read TGTGCCATACCACGGACAGTTAACTATGGCTACACCTTC.

The chain is built from TRBV12-3 or TRBV12-4 and TRBJ1-2; D not certain. Trimming removed 5 bases at V and 2 bases at J, with 9 bases between. This CDR3 comprises 13 residues. Here the CDR3 DNA reads TGTGCCAGCAGTCGCGGGAAGAACTATGGCTACACCTTC. Translation gives CASSRGKNYGYTF.

The rearrangement joins TRBV3-1 (or the pseudogene TRBV3-2) to TRBJ1-2; unclear D gene. V was clipped by 5 bases and J by 3 bases, with 10 bases between them. The germline CDR1 and CDR2 sequences are LGHDT and YNNKEL (reference sequence). This CDR3 contains 13 residues. CDR3 region: CASSERGDYGYTF. CDR3 sequence (DNA): TGTGCCAGCAGCGAACGGGGAGACTATGGCTACACCTTC.

DNA of the CDR3: TGCAGCGTCGGGGAACGTAACTATGGCTACACCTTC. This sequence encodes CSVGERNYGYTF. The chain employs TRBV29-1 and TRBJ1-2; D gene unclear. V dropped 6 bases and J dropped 1 base, with 9 bases sitting between them. From germline, CDR1 is SQVTM and CDR2 ANQGSEA. The CDR3 length is 12 residues.

The chain joins TRBV7-2 to TRBJ2-2; D unresolved. Trimming removed 3 bases at V and 4 bases at J, with 9 bases between. This CDR3 spans 14 amino acids. Germline CDR1 SGHTA, CDR2 FQGNSA. The CDR3 bases are TGTGCCAGCAGCTTGCGAGGCCCCACCGGGGAGCTGTTTTTT. It specifies CASSLRGPTGELFF. The whole variable domain, filled in from reference TRBV7-2 and TRBJ2-2, reads GAGVSQSPSNKVTEKGKDVELRCDPISGHTALYWYRQSLGQGLEFLIYFQGNSAPDKSGLPSDRFSAERTGGSVSTLTIQRTQQEDSAVYLCASSLRGPTGELFFGEGSRLTVL.

The V call is TRBV9, the J call TRBJ1-3, with TRBD1 as a possible D gene (6 bases). V lost 0 bases and J 7 bases, leaving 8 bases between the germline ends. CDR1 SGDLS and CDR2 YYNGEE come from the germline V gene. The CDR3 contains 13 residues. The CDR3, as DNA: TGTGCCAGCAGCGTAGAAGGGGGGAACACCATATATTTT. Residues: CASSVEGGNTIYF.

V and J are TRBV5-1 and TRBJ2-1; perhaps TRBD2 as D (5 bases). V was clipped by 3 bases and J by 8 bases, with 12 bases between them. This CDR3 comprises 13 residues. Germline V gene lookup returns CDR1 SGHRS and CDR2 YFSETQ. CDR3 bases: TGCGCCAGCAGCTCCTATAGCGCCGATGAGCAGTTCTTC. Protein: CASSSYSADEQFF.

The CDR3 here is CASRLKPRDLSNYGYTF. The CDR3 nucleotides read TGTGCCAGCCGCCTTAAACCGAGGGACTTATCTAACTATGGCTACACCTTC. The V call is TRBV5-6, the J call TRBJ1-2, with D possibly TRBD1 on 5 matching bases. In germline, CDR1 is SGHDT, CDR2 YYEEEE. Trimming stripped 7 bases from V and 0 bases from J, with 22 bases between. This CDR3 has 17 residues.

V usage is TRBV6-2 or TRBV6-3 and J usage is TRBJ2-5; D is tentatively TRBD1 or TRBD2 (6 bases each). This CDR3 region has 13 residues. CDR1 and CDR2 (germline): MNHEY, SVGEGT. V was cut by 5 bases and J by 3 bases, with 10 bases left in between. CDR3 in DNA: TGTGCCAGCAGTAGGGGGGAGGAAGAGACCCAGTACTTC. It is translated as CASSRGEEETQYF.